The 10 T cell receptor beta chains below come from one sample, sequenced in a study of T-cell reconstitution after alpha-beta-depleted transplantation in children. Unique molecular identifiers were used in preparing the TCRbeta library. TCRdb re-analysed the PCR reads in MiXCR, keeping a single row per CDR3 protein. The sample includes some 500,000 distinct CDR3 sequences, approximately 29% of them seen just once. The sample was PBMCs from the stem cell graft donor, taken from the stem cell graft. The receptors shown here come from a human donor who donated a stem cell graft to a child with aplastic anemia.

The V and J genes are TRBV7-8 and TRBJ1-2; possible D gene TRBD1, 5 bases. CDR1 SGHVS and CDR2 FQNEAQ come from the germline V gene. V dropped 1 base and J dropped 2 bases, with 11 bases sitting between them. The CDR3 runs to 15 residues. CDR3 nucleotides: TGTGCCAGCAGCTTAGACGGAGGGGCCAACTATGGCTACACCTTC. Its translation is CASSLDGGANYGYTF.

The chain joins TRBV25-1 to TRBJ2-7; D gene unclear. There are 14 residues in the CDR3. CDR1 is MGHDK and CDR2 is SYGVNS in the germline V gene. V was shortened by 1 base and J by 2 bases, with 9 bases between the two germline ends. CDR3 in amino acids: CASSESGEPYEQYV. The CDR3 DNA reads TGTGCCAGCAGTGAATCTGGGGAACCCTACGAGCAGTACGTC.

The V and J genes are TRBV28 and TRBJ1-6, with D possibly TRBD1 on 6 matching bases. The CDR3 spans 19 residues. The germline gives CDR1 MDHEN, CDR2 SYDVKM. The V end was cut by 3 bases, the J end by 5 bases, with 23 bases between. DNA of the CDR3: TGTGCCAGCAGTTTCCAGGCCCCCCGGGACAAAAGGGATAATTCACCCCTCCACTTT. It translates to CASSFQAPRDKRDNSPLHF.

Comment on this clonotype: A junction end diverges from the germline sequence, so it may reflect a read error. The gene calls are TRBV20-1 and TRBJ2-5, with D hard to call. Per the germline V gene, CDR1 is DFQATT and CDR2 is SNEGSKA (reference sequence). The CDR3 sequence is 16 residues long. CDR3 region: CSARDPRGLFEETHYF. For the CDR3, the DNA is TGCAGTGCTAGAGATCCCCGAGGCCTGTTCGAAGAGACCCATTACTTC.

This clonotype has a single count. CDR3: CATEGSPGEQFF. The CDR3 DNA reads TGTGCCACGGAAGGGAGTCCGGGTGAGCAGTTCTTC. This chain links TRBV10-3 with TRBJ2-1; a possible D gene is TRBD2 (5 bases). This CDR3 region has 12 residues. V lost 10 bases and J 9 bases, leaving 16 bases between the germline ends. Per the germline V gene, CDR1 is ENHRY and CDR2 is SYGVKD.

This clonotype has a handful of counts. The CDR3 reads CASSEGTSGEYQETQYF. The DNA for the CDR3 is TGTGCCAGCAGCGAGGGGACTAGCGGAGAGTACCAAGAGACCCAGTACTTC. The V and J genes are TRBV9 and TRBJ2-5; 11 bases align to TRBD2. Looked up from germline, CDR1 is SGDLS and CDR2 is YYNGEE. CDR3 length: 17 residues. The V and J ends lost 3 bases and 0 bases, in that order; junction bases with no gene match: 7.

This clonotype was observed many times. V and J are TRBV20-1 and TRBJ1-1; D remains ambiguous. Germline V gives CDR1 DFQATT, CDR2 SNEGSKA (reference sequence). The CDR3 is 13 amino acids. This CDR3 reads CRGLRGDGTEAFF. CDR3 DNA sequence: TGCAGAGGCTTGCGGGGTGACGGCACTGAAGCTTTCTTT.

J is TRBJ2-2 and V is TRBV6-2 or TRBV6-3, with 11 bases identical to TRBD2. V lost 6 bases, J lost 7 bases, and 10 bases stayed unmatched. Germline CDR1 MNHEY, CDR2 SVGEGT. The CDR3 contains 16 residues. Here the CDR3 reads CASSPPLGLAVGELFF. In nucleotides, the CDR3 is TGTGCCAGCAGCCCTCCCTTGGGACTAGCGGTCGGGGAGCTGTTTTTT.

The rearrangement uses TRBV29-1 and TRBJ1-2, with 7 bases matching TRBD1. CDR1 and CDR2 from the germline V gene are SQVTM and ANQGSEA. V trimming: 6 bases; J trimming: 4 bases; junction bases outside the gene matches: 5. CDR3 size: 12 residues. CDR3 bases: TGCAGCGTGTACAGGGGAGGCTATGGCTACACCTTC. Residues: CSVYRGGYGYTF.

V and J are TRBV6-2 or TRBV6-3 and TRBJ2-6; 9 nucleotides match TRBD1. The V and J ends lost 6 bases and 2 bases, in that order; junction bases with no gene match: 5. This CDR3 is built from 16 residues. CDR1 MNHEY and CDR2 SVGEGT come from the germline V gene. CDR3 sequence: CASSGQGSAGANVLTF. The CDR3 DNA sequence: TGTGCCAGCAGCGGACAGGGGAGCGCTGGGGCCAACGTCCTGACTTTC.